This entry lists 22 T cell receptor beta chains sequenced from one sample in a study of CD8 T cells in ankylosing spondylitis (dated by TCRdb to the late 2010s). The library was prepared using 5' RACE. Sequenced on an Illumina HiSeq 2500. In-frame beta chains were kept once TCRdb had trimmed the public reads at Q25 with fastp and called clones with MiXCR. Rows with one shared CDR3 protein collapse into an entry with the most common genes and DNA. The sample profile shows around 88,000 distinct CDR3 sequences; 7.5% to 9% of them were found once. The top ten clonotypes cover 4.5% to 5.5% of the sample. The sequenced material came from blood, either unsorted or a sorted T cell fraction (not recorded which). The receptors originated from a male donor with ankylosing spondylitis or in good health (not recorded which).

To note about this clonotype: A much bigger clone sits one base away, suggesting this may be a read error. The CDR3 reads CSASGRTDTQYF. In DNA form, the CDR3 reads TGCAGTGCTAGTGGGCGCACAGATACGCAGTATTTT. The V gene is TRBV20-1, the J gene TRBJ2-3, with D uncertain. Trimming stripped 3 bases from V and 1 base from J, with 5 bases between. The CDR3 extends over 12 amino acids. CDR1 and CDR2 (germline): DFQATT, SNEGSKA (reference sequence).

This clonotype was seen ten or more times. The rearrangement links TRBV15 to TRBJ2-1; TRBD2 matches at 10 bases. The CDR3 runs to 15 residues. CDR1 is LNHNV and CDR2 is YYDKDF in the germline V gene (reference sequence). The V segment lost 5 bases and the J segment 5 bases; nucleotides outside the gene matches: 6. The CDR3 reads CATSLAGGPHNEQFF. The CDR3 nucleotides are TGTGCCACCAGCTTAGCGGGGGGCCCCCACAATGAGCAGTTCTTC.

This clonotype was detected many times. The rearrangement links TRBV29-1 to TRBJ1-2; weak D call: TRBD1 (6 bases). The CDR3 has 14 residues. With 1 base removed from V and 8 bases from J, the gap between germline ends came to 17 bases. Germline values: CDR1 SQVTM, CDR2 ANQGSEA. The CDR3 nucleotides read TGCAGCGTTGAAGGCCTGACAGGACCCCTCGGCTACACCTTC. It translates to CSVEGLTGPLGYTF.

The genes are TRBV23-1 and TRBJ2-7; maybe TRBD1 (6 bases). TRBV23-1 is designated an ORF whose function remains uncertain. The V end lost 2 bases, the J end lost 6 bases, and 17 bases lay between the germline ends. The CDR3 covers 15 residues. DNA for the CDR3: TGCGCCAGCAGTCAACCAAGGGGGACATACGGCGAGCAGTACTTC. It is translated as CASSQPRGTYGEQYF.

The J gene is TRBJ2-3, the V gene TRBV19, with a weak D call TRBD2 (5 bases). Germline V gives CDR1 LNHDA, CDR2 SQIVND (reference sequence). CDR3 size: 14 residues. Trimming took off 3 bases at V and 3 bases at J, with 10 bases between the two ends. CDR3 coding DNA: TGTGCCAGTAGTATCGCGAGAGGGACAGATACGCAGTATTTT. Translating gives CASSIARGTDTQYF.

This clonotype was found many times. The chain is built from TRBV7-2 and TRBJ2-7; 13 bases are a match to TRBD2. Germline V gene data show CDR1 as SGHTA and CDR2 as FQGNSA. The V segment lost 5 bases and the J segment 0 bases; nucleotides outside the gene matches: 4. This CDR3 region has 16 residues. The CDR3 loop reads CASSPRTSGGSYEQYF. The CDR3, as DNA: TGTGCCAGCAGCCCCCGGACTAGCGGGGGCTCCTACGAGCAGTACTTC. Combining the CDR3 with reference TRBV7-2 and TRBJ2-7 gives the whole variable domain GAGVSQSPSNKVTEKGKDVELRCDPISGHTALYWYRQSLGQGLEFLIYFQGNSAPDKSGLPSDRFSAERTGGSVSTLTIQRTQQEDSAVYLCASSPRTSGGSYEQYFGPGTRLTVT.

This clonotype was found many times. This chain joins TRBV11-1 and TRBJ2-2, with TRBD1 as a possible D gene (6 bases). CDR3 length equals 14 residues. Between the trimmed V and J ends, which lost 5 bases and 5 bases, there was a span of 12 bases. Per the germline V gene, CDR1 is SGHAT and CDR2 is FQDESV (reference sequence). The CDR3 sequence: CASSENRATGELFF. The CDR3 DNA is TGTGCCAGCAGCGAAAACAGGGCGACCGGGGAGCTGTTTTTT.

J is TRBJ2-1 and V is TRBV12-3 or TRBV12-4; 10 bases line up with TRBD2. This CDR3 has 15 amino acids. J lost 5 bases, V lost 5 bases, and 6 bases had no gene match. The CDR3 is CASSPRSGGNNEQFF. The CDR3 nucleotides are TGTGCCAGCAGTCCGCGTAGCGGGGGGAACAATGAGCAGTTCTTC.

This clonotype was counted many times. The chain has TRBV7-1 and TRBJ1-2; 7 bases agree with TRBD1. TRBV7-1 is flagged as an ORF with uncertain function. This CDR3 is 13 amino acids long. After removal of 3 bases from V and 5 bases from J, the junction contained 3 bases not matched to a gene. In DNA, the CDR3 is TGTGCCAGCAGCTCCGGGACAGATTATGGCTACACCTTC. This gives the protein CASSSGTDYGYTF.

J is TRBJ1-5 and V is TRBV6-1, with a weak D call TRBD1 (6 bases). This CDR3 comprises 16 residues. V was pared by 6 bases and J by 0 bases, with 15 bases between. CDR1 is MNHNS and CDR2 is SASEGT in the germline V gene. The CDR3 spells CASSTDRSYSNQPQHF. The CDR3 nucleotides read TGTGCCAGCAGCACAGACAGGTCGTATAGCAATCAGCCCCAGCATTTT.

This clonotype came up a few times. This sequence joins TRBV2 and TRBJ2-1; D remains unclear. CDR3 length equals 14 residues. Germline V gene data show CDR1 as SNHLY and CDR2 as FYNNEI. The V end was cut by 5 bases, the J end by 8 bases, with 16 bases between. The CDR3 region is CASSLGRSFYEQFF. The CDR3 nucleotides read TGTGCCAGCAGTTTGGGCAGATCGTTCTATGAGCAGTTCTTC.

The table lists this clonotype with many counts. The gene calls are TRBV9 and TRBJ1-2, with D tentatively TRBD1 (6 bases). Germline V gene data show CDR1 as SGDLS and CDR2 as YYNGEE. CDR3 length: 14 residues. Trimming shortened V by 0 bases and J by 3 bases, and 9 bases separated the two germline ends. The CDR3 DNA reads as TGTGCCAGCAGCGTAGGGGCAGGGGACTATGGCTACACCTTC. This translates into CASSVGAGDYGYTF.

The chain has TRBV19 and TRBJ1-5, with D perhaps TRBD1 (5 bases). With 3 bases removed from V and 2 bases from J, the gap between germline ends came to 11 bases. This CDR3 is 15 amino acids long. From germline, CDR1 is LNHDA and CDR2 SQIVND (reference sequence). The CDR3 sequence is CASSIQGGGNQPQHF. Written as DNA, the CDR3 is TGTGCCAGTAGTATCCAGGGCGGTGGCAATCAGCCCCAGCATTTT.

This clonotype was detected ten times or more. The chain employs TRBV6-1 and TRBJ2-6; D gene ambiguous. Per germline, CDR1 MNHNS and CDR2 SASEGT. The CDR3 consists of 13 residues. Trimming took 6 bases from V and 2 from J, leaving 5 bases between them. The CDR3 here is CASRGPGANVLTF. Written as DNA, the CDR3 is TGTGCCAGCAGGGGTCCTGGGGCCAACGTCCTGACTTTC.

This clonotype was picked up many times. The chain has TRBV25-1 and TRBJ2-3, with D tentatively TRBD2 (5 bases). Germline-derived CDR1 and CDR2 are MGHDK and SYGVNS. Trimming left V 7 bases short and J 8 bases short, with 16 bases between. The CDR3 is made up of 13 amino acids. CDR3 in amino acids: CASTSALGLTQYF. CDR3 in DNA: TGTGCCAGCACCAGCGCGTTAGGACTTACGCAGTATTTT.

The chain couples TRBV7-9 to TRBJ2-1, with TRBD2 matching 8 bases. V was pared by 3 bases and J by 4 bases, with 5 bases of the junction left unmatched. CDR1 and CDR2 from the germline V gene are SEHNR and FQNEAQ (reference sequence). The CDR3 has 15 amino acids. Written as DNA, the CDR3 is TGTGCCAGCAGCTTTGGAGCGGGGGAATACAATGAGCAGTTCTTC. The encoded protein is CASSFGAGEYNEQFF.

This clonotype was seen repeatedly, ten times or more. This sequence joins TRBV20-1 and TRBJ1-2; weak D call: TRBD1 (5 bases). Germline CDR1 DFQATT, CDR2 SNEGSKA (reference sequence). V lost 6 bases, J lost 5 bases, and 16 bases lay in between. The CDR3 sequence is 13 residues long. This CDR3 reads CSAPIPGLYGYTF. For the CDR3, the DNA is TGCAGTGCCCCCATCCCAGGGCTGTATGGCTACACCTTC.

This clonotype was recorded at least ten times. J is TRBJ1-1 and V is TRBV6-2 or TRBV6-3; no reliable D call. Trimming took 10 bases from V and 4 from J, leaving 19 bases between them. Per the germline V gene, CDR1 is MNHEY and CDR2 is SVGEGT. The CDR3 is 14 amino acids. The CDR3 bases are TGTGCCATCTCCATTGCTAGGAGTGCCACTGAAGCTTTCTTT. The encoded protein is CAISIARSATEAFF.

This clonotype was recorded at least ten times. The V call is TRBV7-2, the J call TRBJ2-3; 10 bases match TRBD2. This CDR3 spans 17 amino acids. The J segment lost 6 bases and the V segment lost 5 bases, leaving 14 bases of the junction unmatched. Germline V lookup: CDR1 SGHTA, CDR2 FQGNSA. The CDR3 here is CASSRNPTSGVGDTQYF. CDR3 nucleotide sequence: TGTGCCAGCAGCCGCAACCCTACTAGCGGGGTCGGGGATACGCAGTATTTT.

This clonotype was detected ten times or more. The V call is TRBV29-1, the J call TRBJ1-2; D not resolved. With 3 bases removed from V and 6 bases from J, the gap between germline ends came to 20 bases. CDR1 is SQVTM and CDR2 is ANQGSEA in the germline V gene. The CDR3 runs to 15 residues. For the CDR3, the DNA is TGCAGCGTTGAGAGGGAGGGCACTCACGGGAATGGCTACACCTTC. This gives the protein CSVEREGTHGNGYTF.

This clonotype was observed at least ten times. The J gene is TRBJ1-5, the V gene TRBV20-1, with 8 nucleotides matching TRBD1. V dropped 2 bases and J dropped 0; count of bases not matched to a gene: 0. This CDR3 comprises 14 residues. The V gene's germline CDR1 is DFQATT and CDR2 SNEGSKA (reference sequence). The CDR3 loop reads CSARQGASNQPQHF. DNA of the CDR3: TGCAGTGCTAGACAGGGGGCTAGCAATCAGCCCCAGCATTTT.

The chain uses TRBV30 and TRBJ2-7, with 9 bases that match TRBD1. Looked up from germline, CDR1 is GTSNPN and CDR2 is SVGIG (reference sequence). Germline trimming cut 0 bases from V and 5 bases from J; bases unmatched to any gene: 5. The CDR3 extends over 14 amino acids. The DNA for the CDR3 is TGTGCCTGGAGTGTGGACAGGGGAGTCCACGAGCAGTACTTC. This translates into CAWSVDRGVHEQYF.